This TCR beta chain was obtained from a study of Graves' ophthalmopathy and Graves' hyperthyroidism. The CDR3 totals 15 residues. V lost 0 bases and J 3 bases, leaving 8 bases between the germline ends. In germline, CDR1 is LNHNV, CDR2 YYDKDF (reference sequence). TCR beta CDR3 amplification used RNA transcripts. HTBI primers were employed in first-round RT-PCR, then a second-round multiplex PCR followed. TCRdb re-called the multiplex PCR reads with MiXCR, one entry per CDR3 protein. The sample consists of approximately 410,000 distinct CDR3 sequences, roughly 14% of them appearing once. Many counts were recorded for this clonotype.

The rearrangement uses TRBV15 and TRBJ2-2; the D is unclear. What was sequenced was peripheral blood. The sequence derives from a young woman with stable Graves' hyperthyroidism. The CDR3 spells CATSRDPSDTGELFF. In DNA, the CDR3 is TGTGCCACCAGCAGAGATCCCAGCGACACCGGGGAGCTGTTTTTT.